A single sample is the source of the 2 T cell receptor beta chains below, sequenced in a study of monozygotic twins with inflammatory bowel disease. After re-calling the 5' RACE reads, TCRdb lists one entry per CDR3 protein, DNA absent. The sample table includes about 380,000 distinct CDR3 sequences. Material for sequencing was blood. These receptors came from a human donor with ulcerative colitis or Crohn's disease, or a healthy co-twin of an affected twin (not recorded which).

The chain employs TRBV5-1 and TRBJ2-7. Germline CDR1 SGHRS, CDR2 YFSETQ. The CDR3 consists of 12 residues. CDR3: CASRRSSYEQYF.

The V gene is TRBV6-2 or TRBV6-3, the J gene TRBJ2-1; TCRdb outputs TRBD2, but without DNA this stays unchecked. The germline V gene has CDR1 MNHEY and CDR2 SVGEGT. This CDR3 has 20 amino acids. The CDR3 loop is CASSTLAAGTKFSSYNEQFF.